This T cell receptor (beta chain) comes out of a study of T cell responses to AZD1222 COVID-19 vaccine (dated by TCRdb to 2020 to 2022). Regarding the study in general: TCR sequencing was performed for 233 trial participants, of whom some 200 were given two doses of AZD1222 and around 25 were given two doses of MenACWY control vaccine. Trial participants were enrolled by age into 18-55, 56-69 and 70-plus year subgroups, with roughly 160, 29 and 62 TCR-sequenced participants respectively.

The CDR3 holds 14 amino acids from the cysteine to the phenylalanine. Only the CDR3 part of the read is kept: 42 bases, read in frame from the first base. CDR1 and CDR2 are read off the germline V gene as SGHTA and FQGNSA. Relative to germline, V is missing 5 bases and J is missing 3 bases, with 3 bases of the junction outside any gene match. Note on this clone: The antigen it binds to is not known. The record has no base qualities; no much larger clone is one base away.

Reading the label with the study, this specimen's time point is: about 28 days (+/-7) after the second vaccine dose. Because spike-specific TCR depth and breadth did not differ between the two schedules, AZD1222 recipients who got a second dose at roughly 4 weeks were pooled with those who got a second dose at roughly 12 weeks. Vaccinee samples were obtained from the UK trials COV001 and COV002, which included a single-blind randomized controlled phase 2/3 trial of AZD1222 (ChAdOx1 nCoV-19) in healthy adults. For TCRbeta chain sequencing, PBMC samples were collected from trial participants at day 0 and at day 28 after the second dose. The CDR3 regions of human TCRbeta chains were analyzed by immunosequencing. Per the authors' processing: TCRs in the repertoires were matched against a reference library of SARS-CoV-2-specific TCRs that had been generated with the MIRA antigen-specificity platform. Breadth was defined as the fraction of unique TCRs that were SARS-CoV-2-associated. Depth was defined as the fraction of total T cells that were SARS-CoV-2-associated. Each spike-specific TCR was assigned to its reactive spike region and to a CD4 or CD8 class using the MIRA data. Log10-transformed breadth and depth values were compared by one-way ANOVA with Sidak's multiple comparisons tests. TCRdb's version of the immuneACCESS table is confined to in-frame rearrangements and falls short of the full clone set. An unresolved V gene accounts for under half of the shortfall where checked; the remainder is of unknown origin. V and J calls and clone size come straight from that table; D and trimming were deduced from the DNA. The sample yields over 75,000 clones; approximately 85% were counted once. Around 3.6% of the sample is in the top ten clones.

Study-wide conclusions, independent of this receptor: The vaccine-associated CD4 TCRs covered the entire spike protein, and the dominant responses fell in regions 160-218 and 743-854. Reportedly, almost half of the unique spike-specific TCRs recognized epitopes lying outside the regions that are mutated in the B.1.351 and B.1.1.7 variants. The 56-69-year group was small, and its depth increase did not reach significance, likely because of low power. Because no day 14 peak-response samples were available, the repertoires could be characterized only after the peak T cell response. Spike-specific TCR breadth and depth rose significantly after two AZD1222 doses compared with day 0 and with MenACWY recipients. Conclusions about previously exposed vaccinees are limited because only six or seven AZD1222 recipients were SARS-CoV-2 seropositive at baseline. Participants were mostly white British and included more females than males, and it was suggested by the authors that clonal diversity may have been underestimated.

The sequence joins TRBV7-2 to TRBJ1-5; 8 junctional bases match TRBD1. The TCR sequence derives from an adult who received the AZD1222 COVID-19 vaccine. Specimen: peripheral blood, collected 28 days after the second AZD1222 dose. The sequence in DNA is TGTGCCAGCAGCGGACAGGGTAACAATCAGCCCCAGCATTTT. Its product reads: CASSGQGNNQPQHF.